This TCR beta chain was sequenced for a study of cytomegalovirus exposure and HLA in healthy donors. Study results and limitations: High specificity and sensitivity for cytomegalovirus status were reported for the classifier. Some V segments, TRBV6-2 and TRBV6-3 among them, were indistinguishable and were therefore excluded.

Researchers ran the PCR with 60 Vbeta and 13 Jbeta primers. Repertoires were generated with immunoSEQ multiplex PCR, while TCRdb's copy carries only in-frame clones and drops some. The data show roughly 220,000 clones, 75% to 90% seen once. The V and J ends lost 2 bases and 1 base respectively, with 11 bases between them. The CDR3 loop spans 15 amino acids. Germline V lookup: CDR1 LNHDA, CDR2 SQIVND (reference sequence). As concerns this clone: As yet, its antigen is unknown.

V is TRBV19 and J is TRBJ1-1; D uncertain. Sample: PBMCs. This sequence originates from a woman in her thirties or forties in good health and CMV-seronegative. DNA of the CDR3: TGTGCCAGTAGTATACATGGGAGTGGGAACACTGAAGCTTTCTTT. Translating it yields CASSIHGSGNTEAFF.